The rows below give T cell receptor beta chains drawn from one sample of a study of OX40 agonist ivuxolimab in advanced cancers. Method: immunoSEQ multiplex PCR; TCRdb's copy keeps in-frame clones and lacks some. The sample holds roughly 50,000 clones, around 89% seen once. The input for sequencing was CD4+ or CD8+ T cells sorted from blood, taken in a trial of the OX40 agonist ivuxolimab. The receptors derive from an adult with an advanced solid tumor such as melanoma, head and neck, liver or kidney cancer. Both conserved end residues are part of each CDR3. The order of the fields is D gene, clone size, V gene, J gene, CDR3 protein, CDR3 DNA. A D gene is named only where the DNA matches it firmly. Size is omitted from some rows. Given values are once, few, many or a class for expanded clones.

D: .; size: few; V: TRBV2; J: TRBJ2-7; CDR3: CASGLLPYEQYF; DNA: TGTGCCAGCGGACTGTTGCCCTACGAGCAGTACTTC
D: .; size: .; V: TRBV30; J: TRBJ1-2; CDR3: CAWSASTWGYTF; DNA: TGTGCCTGGAGTGCCTCGACATGGGGCTACACCTTC
D: .; size: .; V: TRBV4-1; J: TRBJ2-3; CDR3: CASSPSTSTDTQYF; DNA: TGCGCCAGCAGCCCGTCAACTAGCACAGATACGCAGTATTTT
D: .; size: .; V: TRBV27; J: TRBJ1-6; CDR3: CASSQRNSPLHF; DNA: TGTGCCAGCAGTCAGAGGAATTCACCCCTCCACTTT
D: .; size: .; V: TRBV7-9; J: TRBJ1-1; CDR3: CASSHVRANTEAFF; DNA: TGTGCCAGCAGCCACGTTCGGGCGAACACTGAAGCTTTCTTT
D: TRBD1; size: .; V: TRBV28; J: TRBJ2-1; CDR3: CASAGGGQGYNEQFF; DNA: TGTGCCAGCGCTGGGGGGGGACAGGGTTACAATGAGCAGTTCTTC
D: TRBD1; size: .; V: TRBV5-6; J: TRBJ2-6; CDR3: CASSWTGSGANVLTF; DNA: TGTGCCAGCAGCTGGACAGGGTCTGGGGCCAACGTCCTGACTTTC
D: TRBD1; size: .; V: TRBV2; J: TRBJ1-6; CDR3: CASSVDRGPGGSPLHF; DNA: TGTGCCAGCAGTGTGGACAGGGGGCCTGGCGGTTCACCCCTCCACTTT
D: .; size: .; V: TRBV2; J: TRBJ1-2; CDR3: CASNKGLNYGYTF; DNA: TGTGCCAGCAACAAGGGACTTAACTATGGCTACACCTTC
D: .; size: .; V: TRBV28; J: TRBJ1-5; CDR3: CAGRGGNQPQHF; DNA: TGTGCCGGACGGGGGGGGAATCAGCCCCAGCATTTT
D: TRBD2; size: .; V: TRBV9; J: TRBJ2-1; CDR3: CASSVEAGGPWNEQFF; DNA: TGTGCCAGCAGCGTAGAGGCGGGAGGGCCCTGGAATGAGCAGTTCTTC
D: .; size: .; V: TRBV28; J: TRBJ1-5; CDR3: CASTREDGNNQPQHF; DNA: TGTGCCAGCACTCGAGAAGACGGGAACAATCAGCCCCAGCATTTT
D: .; size: .; V: TRBV11-2; J: TRBJ2-3; CDR3: CASSSGGQRYTDTQYF; DNA: TGTGCCAGCAGCTCAGGCGGCCAGCGGTACACAGATACGCAGTATTTT
D: .; size: .; V: TRBV10-3; J: TRBJ2-5; CDR3: CAISEVEETQYF; DNA: TGTGCCATCAGTGAGGTGGAAGAGACCCAGTACTTC